This T cell receptor (beta chain) was captured by sequencing in a study of post-analysis software for immune sequencing data. Looking at the study overall: Relapsing-remitting, secondary progressive and progressive-relapsing multiple sclerosis courses were included.

Included in the TCR beta cDNA libraries were unique molecular identifiers. Out of about 1 to 11 million T cells, some 500,000 cDNA molecules were generated. TCRdb ran MiXCR on the PCR reads and lists one entry per CDR3 protein. The sample has approximately 690,000 distinct CDR3 sequences, approximately 59% seen once. CDR3 length: 14 residues. V lost 0 bases, J lost 9 bases, and 3 bases stayed unmatched. CDR1 is LGHNA and CDR2 is YNFKEQ in the germline V gene. As to this clonotype: As yet, its antigen is unknown.

Overall study findings and caveats: Compared with controls, patients had more of 4 to 6 TRBV segments, including TRBV5-6, TRBV5-1 and TRBV20-1. Samples from one preparation batch, clustered by F measure, grouped strongly together. Significantly decreased normalized Chao1 diversity was recorded for multiple sclerosis patients relative to controls.

The clonotype was recovered from a girl aged 2 to 9 with multiple sclerosis. The sample comprised blood. This chain links TRBV4-2 with TRBJ2-1, with 9 bases matching TRBD1. The CDR3 DNA reads TGTGCCAGCAGCCAAGAAGACAGGGGGGCTGAGCAGTTCTTC. This encodes CASSQEDRGAEQFF.